This TCR beta chain was observed in a study of CD8 T cells in ankylosing spondylitis. Study-level points and caveats: Significantly higher representation of disease-linked clones was reported for matched ankylosing spondylitis synovial fluid.

This clonotype appeared a few times. Antigen: not known. Germline-derived CDR1 and CDR2 are SGHRS and YFSETQ. This CDR3 region has 10 residues. V was trimmed by 0 bases and J by 10 bases, leaving 4 bases between them. TCRdb called the 5' RACE reads again in MiXCR, with one record for every CDR3 protein. The repertoire holds about 160,000 distinct CDR3 sequences, with 9.8% as singletons. Sequences were obtained from blood, either unsorted or a sorted T cell fraction (not recorded which). The chain joins TRBV5-1 to TRBJ2-5, with D hard to call. The source of this sequence is a female donor with ankylosing spondylitis or in good health (not recorded which). The CDR3 reads CASSLDNQYF. CDR3 bases: TGCGCCAGCAGCTTGGATAACCAGTACTTC. Full variable domain (remainder filled in from reference TRBV5-1 and TRBJ2-5): KAGVTQTPRYLIKTRGQQVTLSCSPISGHRSVSWYQQTPGQGLQFLFEYFSETQRNKGNFPGRFSGRQFSNSRSEMNVSTLELGDSALYLCASSLDNQYFGPGTRLLVL.